These 10 T cell receptor beta chains share one sample of origin, sequenced in a study of T-cell reconstitution after alpha-beta-depleted transplantation in children. Preparation of the TCRbeta library used unique molecular identifiers. TCRdb reprocessed the PCR reads with MiXCR, giving one entry per CDR3 protein. The table has fewer than 550,000 distinct CDR3 sequences, more than 9.5% seen once. This specimen was PBMCs, mostly from graft donor cells, taken 180 days after TCRalphabeta/CD19-depleted stem cell transplant. The receptors shown here come from a female patient aged 2 to 10 who had a stem cell transplant for aplastic anemia, so the T cells may come from the graft donor.

V usage is TRBV7-2 and J usage is TRBJ1-4; D is undetermined. The CDR3 sequence is 15 residues long. Per the germline V gene, CDR1 is SGHTA and CDR2 is FQGNSA. Trimming removed 6 bases from V and 8 bases from J, with 19 bases in between. The CDR3 DNA reads TGTGCCAGCAGTACCGGACCTATCCCATACGAAAAACTGTTTTTT. It encodes CASSTGPIPYEKLFF.

V and J are TRBV20-1 and TRBJ2-7, with unresolved D. The CDR3 runs to 12 residues. Germline-derived CDR1 and CDR2 are DFQATT and SNEGSKA (reference sequence). V lost 3 bases to trimming and J lost 4 bases, with 10 bases between them. This CDR3 is CSASRLKYEQYF. In nucleotides, the CDR3 is TGCAGTGCTAGCCGGCTGAAGTACGAGCAGTACTTC.

The genes are TRBV11-1 and TRBJ2-1; 9 bases align to TRBD2. Germline lookup yields CDR1 SGHAT and CDR2 FQDESV (reference sequence). There are 15 residues in the CDR3. V shed 8 bases, J shed 8 bases, and the junction held 13 bases outside the gene matches. CDR3 nucleotides: TGTGCCAGCCGTGGGCCGGGACTAGCTTGGGATGAGCAGTTCTTC. This translates into CASRGPGLAWDEQFF.

Comment on this clonotype: An end of the junction differs from the germline gene, which may be a read error. The chain recombines TRBV6-4 with TRBJ1-5; 8 bases are shared with TRBD1. The CDR3 has 19 residues. The germline CDR1 and CDR2 sequences are MRHNA and SNTAGT. CDR3 nucleotide sequence: TGTACCAGCAGCCCCCAGGTCGGACAGGGAGTCGATAGCAATCAGCCCCAGCATTTT. This gives the protein CTSSPQVGQGVDSNQPQHF.

This clonotype has a count of ten or more. The chain is built from TRBV12-3 or TRBV12-4 and TRBJ2-1; 10 positions agree with TRBD2. CDR3 size: 17 residues. V gave up 4 bases and J gave up 8 bases; unmatched junction bases: 14. The CDR3 protein is CASSSPVRAGGGYEQFF. CDR3 nucleotide sequence: TGTGCCAGCAGTTCCCCCGTAAGAGCGGGAGGGGGGTATGAGCAGTTCTTC.

This clonotype was recorded a few times. The rearrangement uses TRBV2 and TRBJ1-1; a weak D match, TRBD1 (5 bases). Germline loops: CDR1 SNHLY, CDR2 FYNNEI. Deletions cut 6 bases from V and 2 bases from J, with 31 bases between. CDR3 length equals 20 residues. CDR3 residues: CASSPQIGDKDAHLNTEAFF. Here the CDR3 DNA reads TGTGCCAGCAGCCCTCAGATAGGGGATAAAGACGCCCATTTAAACACTGAAGCTTTCTTT.

The CDR3, as DNA: TGTGCCAGCAGGGCGGGGGACACCCGTACTGAAGCTTTCTTT. It specifies CASRAGDTRTEAFF. The chain joins TRBV28 to TRBJ1-1; D is perhaps TRBD1 (6 bases). The germline gives CDR1 MDHEN, CDR2 SYDVKM. Trimming stripped 6 bases from V and 5 bases from J, with 16 bases between. This CDR3 has 14 residues.

This clonotype was seen at least ten times. V and J are TRBV5-4 and TRBJ2-2; 10 bases agree with TRBD1. Germline loops: CDR1 SGHNT, CDR2 YYREEE (reference sequence). V was clipped by 3 bases and J by 5 bases; unmatched bases: 16. CDR3 length: 19 amino acids. This chain's CDR3 is CASSSLKPYRDRGTGELFF. CDR3 bases: TGTGCCAGCAGCTCGCTAAAACCTTACCGGGACAGGGGTACCGGGGAGCTGTTTTTT. The full variable domain, with the rest looked up from reference TRBV5-4 and TRBJ2-2, is ETGVTQSPTHLIKTRGQQVTLRCSSQSGHNTVSWYQQALGQGPQFIFQYYREEENGRGNFPPRFSGLQFPNYSSELNVNALELDDSALYLCASSSLKPYRDRGTGELFFGEGSRLTVL.

This clonotype was counted between two and nine times. The chain joins TRBV9 to TRBJ2-3; 10 positions agree with TRBD1. The length of the CDR3 is 15 residues. CDR1 and CDR2 from the germline V gene are SGDLS and YYNGEE. V was pared by 3 bases and J by 11 bases, with 12 bases of the junction left unmatched. CDR3 residues: CASSASGTGATGQYF. Written as DNA, the CDR3 is TGTGCCAGCAGCGCGTCCGGGACAGGGGCCACGGGGCAGTATTTT.

This sequence joins TRBV28 and TRBJ2-7; D might be TRBD2 (6 bases). V was shortened by 5 bases and J by 4 bases, with 15 bases between the two germline ends. The CDR3 loop spans 14 amino acids. Germline CDR1 is MDHEN and CDR2 is SYDVKM. CDR3 residues: CASSNAGTPYEQYF. For the CDR3, the DNA is TGTGCCAGCAGTAACGCCGGGACTCCTTACGAGCAGTACTTC.